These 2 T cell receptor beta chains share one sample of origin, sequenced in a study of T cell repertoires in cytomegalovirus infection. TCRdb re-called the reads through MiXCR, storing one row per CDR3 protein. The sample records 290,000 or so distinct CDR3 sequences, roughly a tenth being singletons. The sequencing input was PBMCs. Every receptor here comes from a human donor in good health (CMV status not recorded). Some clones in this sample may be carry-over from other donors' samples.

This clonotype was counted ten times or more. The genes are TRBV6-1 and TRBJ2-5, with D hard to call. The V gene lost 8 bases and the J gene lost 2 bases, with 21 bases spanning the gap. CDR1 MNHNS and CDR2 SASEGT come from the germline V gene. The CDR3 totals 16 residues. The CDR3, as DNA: TGTGCCAGCTCCCCGGGTGCGCTGCCTCTGCAAGAGACCCAGTACTTC. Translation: CASSPGALPLQETQYF.

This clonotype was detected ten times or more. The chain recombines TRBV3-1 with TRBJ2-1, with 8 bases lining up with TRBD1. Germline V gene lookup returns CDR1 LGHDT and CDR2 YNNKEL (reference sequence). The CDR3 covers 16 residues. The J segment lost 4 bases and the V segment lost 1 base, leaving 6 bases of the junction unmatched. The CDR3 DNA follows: TGTGCCAGCAGCCAAGCCGAGACAGGGGTGTACAATGAGCAGTTCTTC. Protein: CASSQAETGVYNEQFF.